The sequence of this T cell receptor (beta chain) was determined in a study of lymphopenia after photon versus proton radiotherapy. Study results and caveats: Post-nadir diversity loss with photons came from oligoclonal expansion, particularly CD8+ Temra cells.

Germline V CDR1 and CDR2: SGHNT, YYREEE (reference sequence). Trimming removed 2 bases at V and 1 base at J, with 7 bases between. The CDR3 is 13 amino acids. Repertoires were generated with immunoSEQ multiplex PCR, while TCRdb's copy carries only in-frame clones and drops some. The sample has about 45,000 clones, about 85% seen once. On this clone: What it binds is unknown.

The chain uses TRBV5-4 and TRBJ2-7; a possible D gene is TRBD1 (5 bases). This sequence was found in a man in his forties or fifties with gastric cancer. Sequences were derived from peripheral blood, sampled from a patient treated with photon-based radiotherapy. The CDR3 loop is CASSFQGSYEQYF. As DNA, the CDR3 is TGTGCCAGCAGCTTCCAGGGATCCTACGAGCAGTACTTC.